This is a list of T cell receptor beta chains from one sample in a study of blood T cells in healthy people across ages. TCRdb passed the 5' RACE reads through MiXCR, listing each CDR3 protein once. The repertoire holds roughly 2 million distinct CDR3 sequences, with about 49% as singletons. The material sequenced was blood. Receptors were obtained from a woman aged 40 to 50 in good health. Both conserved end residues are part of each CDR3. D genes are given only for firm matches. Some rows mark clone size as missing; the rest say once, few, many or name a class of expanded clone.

CDR3: CASSIARGGNEQFF
DNA: TGTGCCAGTAGTATAGCCAGGGGTGGAAATGAGCAGTTCTTC
V: TRBV19
D: -
size: -
J: TRBJ2-1

CDR3: CASSLVPEQFF
DNA: TGTGCCAGCAGCTTAGTACCTGAGCAGTTCTTC
V: TRBV7-2
D: -
size: -
J: TRBJ2-1

CDR3: CASREAAGTRLDEQFF
DNA: TGTGCCAGCAGGGAGGCCGCAGGGACGCGTTTAGATGAGCAGTTCTTC
V: TRBV6-2/TRBV6-3
D: -
size: few
J: TRBJ2-1

CDR3: CAISKSGLAVPYNEQFF
DNA: TGTGCCATCAGTAAATCGGGACTAGCGGTTCCCTACAATGAGCAGTTCTTC
V: TRBV10-3
D: TRBD2
size: -
J: TRBJ2-1

CDR3: CASSLVQTGGEFF
DNA: TGTGCCAGCAGTTTAGTACAGACAGGGGGTGAGTTCTTC
V: TRBV12-3/TRBV12-4
D: TRBD1
size: -
J: TRBJ2-1

CDR3: CASSVFGQYNEQFF
DNA: TGTGCCAGCAGTGTATTCGGACAATACAATGAGCAGTTCTTC
V: TRBV28
D: -
size: once
J: TRBJ2-1

CDR3: CASSFRLGQETQYF
DNA: TGTGCCAGCAGTTTCCGCTTAGGACAAGAGACCCAGTACTTC
V: TRBV7-2
D: -
size: many
J: TRBJ2-5

CDR3: CVTAVSSGLDTQYF
DNA: TGTGTCACAGCAGTTTCCTCTGGTTTGGATACGCAGTATTTT
V: TRBV6-2/TRBV6-3
D: -
size: -
J: TRBJ2-3

CDR3: CAIQDPASHGYTF
DNA: TGTGCCATTCAGGACCCCGCTTCTCATGGCTACACCTTC
V: TRBV6-5
D: -
size: -
J: TRBJ1-2

CDR3: CSASGTSVAAQYF
DNA: TGCAGTGCTTCCGGGACTAGCGTCGCGGCCCAGTACTTC
V: TRBV20-1
D: TRBD2
size: -
J: TRBJ2-5

CDR3: CASSFRSGGTTDTQYF
DNA: TGTGCCAGCAGCTTTCGTAGCGGGGGTACCACAGATACGCAGTATTTT
V: TRBV5-5
D: TRBD2
size: -
J: TRBJ2-3

CDR3: CASSQELTTLSADGIQYF
DNA: TGTGCCAGCAGCCAAGAGCTGACGACCTTGTCGGCGGATGGCATTCAGTACTTC
V: TRBV4-2
D: -
size: -
J: TRBJ2-4

CDR3: CASSLVQGSPGANVLTF
DNA: TGCGCCAGCAGCTTGGTCCAGGGTAGCCCTGGGGCCAACGTCCTGACTTTC
V: TRBV5-1
D: -
size: once
J: TRBJ2-6

CDR3: CASSFGRGDLGYTF
DNA: TGTGCCAGCAGCTTTGGGAGGGGCGACCTTGGCTACACCTTC
V: TRBV7-2
D: -
size: -
J: TRBJ1-2

CDR3: CASTNSGGYQETQYF
DNA: TGTGCCAGCACCAATAGCGGGGGATACCAAGAGACCCAGTACTTC
V: TRBV11-1
D: TRBD2
size: few
J: TRBJ2-5

CDR3: CASSLVEDRDGYTF
DNA: TGCGCCAGCAGCTTGGTAGAAGACAGGGACGGCTACACCTTC
V: TRBV5-1
D: TRBD1
size: -
J: TRBJ1-2

CDR3: CASSFRRGVSGYTF
DNA: TGTGCCAGCAGCTTCCGCAGGGGCGTTAGTGGCTACACCTTC
V: TRBV5-4
D: -
size: -
J: TRBJ1-2

CDR3: CASSLRAGPGDEQFF
DNA: TGTGCCAGCAGCTTACGAGCCGGGCCGGGCGATGAGCAGTTCTTC
V: TRBV7-2
D: -
size: -
J: TRBJ2-1

CDR3: CASSRQGSRHEQYF
DNA: TGTGCCAGCAGTCGACAGGGGTCAAGACACGAGCAGTACTTC
V: TRBV7-9
D: TRBD1
size: few
J: TRBJ2-7

CDR3: CASSLSGLGNSPLHF
DNA: TGCGCCAGCAGCCTGTCAGGGTTGGGTAATTCACCCCTCCACTTT
V: TRBV4-1
D: -
size: few
J: TRBJ1-6

CDR3: CSVRRRGGEKLFF
DNA: TGCAGTGTGAGGCGCAGGGGAGGCGAAAAACTGTTTTTT
V: TRBV20-1
D: -
size: -
J: TRBJ1-4

CDR3: CASSQQQGASRYEQYF
DNA: TGTGCCAGCAGCCAACAACAGGGAGCAAGTAGGTACGAGCAGTACTTC
V: TRBV14
D: -
size: -
J: TRBJ2-7

CDR3: CASSLNAGGTSGTDTQYF
DNA: TGTGCCAGCAGTTTAAACGCGGGGGGTACCTCCGGGACAGATACGCAGTATTTT
V: TRBV12-3/TRBV12-4
D: TRBD2
size: -
J: TRBJ2-3

CDR3: CASSQETGTRHTAYEQYF
DNA: TGTGCCAGCAGCCAAGAAACCGGGACACGACATACCGCCTACGAGCAGTACTTC
V: TRBV4-2
D: -
size: few
J: TRBJ2-7

CDR3: CASSEGLAHEQYF
DNA: TGTGCCAGCAGCGAGGGACTAGCCCACGAGCAGTACTTC
V: TRBV5-6
D: TRBD2
size: once
J: TRBJ2-7

CDR3: CASSAGTSAYEQYF
DNA: TGTGCCAGCAGCGCCGGGACTAGTGCTTACGAGCAGTACTTC
V: TRBV9
D: TRBD2
size: -
J: TRBJ2-7

CDR3: CASSPRGGALGRSTEAFF
DNA: TGTGCCAGCAGCCCCCGGGGAGGGGCATTAGGTCGAAGCACTGAAGCTTTCTTT
V: TRBV7-9
D: -
size: -
J: TRBJ1-1

CDR3: CASSYGVEAKNIQYF
DNA: TGTGCCAGCAGTTACGGGGTGGAAGCCAAAAACATTCAGTACTTC
V: TRBV6-6
D: -
size: -
J: TRBJ2-4

CDR3: CSAPGGGQNTGELFF
DNA: TGCAGTGCCCCCGGAGGGGGACAGAACACCGGGGAGCTGTTTTTT
V: TRBV20-1
D: -
size: -
J: TRBJ2-2

CDR3: CASSLAEAREETQYF
DNA: TGCGCCAGCAGCTTGGCTGAAGCCAGGGAAGAGACCCAGTACTTC
V: TRBV5-1
D: -
size: -
J: TRBJ2-5

CDR3: CSAWDPSKPQHF
DNA: TGCAGTGCATGGGACCCCTCAAAGCCCCAGCATTTT
V: TRBV20-1
D: -
size: -
J: TRBJ1-5

CDR3: CAINEGAGEKLFF
DNA: TGTGCCATCAACGAGGGGGCAGGTGAAAAACTGTTTTTT
V: TRBV10-3
D: TRBD1
size: -
J: TRBJ1-4

CDR3: CASSSEPTGNYGYTF
DNA: TGCGCCAGCAGCTCGGAGCCGACAGGGAACTATGGCTACACCTTC
V: TRBV5-1
D: TRBD1
size: -
J: TRBJ1-2

CDR3: CATSRDSPGEQYF
DNA: TGTGCCACCAGCAGAGATTCTCCCGGCGAGCAGTACTTC
V: TRBV15
D: -
size: few
J: TRBJ2-7

CDR3: CASSLDVSGVREQYF
DNA: TGTGCCAGCAGCTTAGACGTATCGGGGGTTCGTGAGCAGTACTTC
V: TRBV7-2
D: -
size: -
J: TRBJ2-7

CDR3: CASSQDGTGGSAFF
DNA: TGCGCCAGCAGCCAAGATGGGACAGGGGGTTCGGCTTTCTTT
V: TRBV4-1
D: TRBD1
size: few
J: TRBJ1-1

CDR3: CASSWGTTGGAKNIQYF
DNA: TGCGCCAGCAGCTGGGGAACGACAGGGGGCGCCAAAAACATTCAGTACTTC
V: TRBV5-1
D: TRBD1
size: few
J: TRBJ2-4

CDR3: CASSFWVETYEQYF
DNA: TGTGCCAGCAGTTTTTGGGTAGAAACCTACGAGCAGTACTTC
V: TRBV12-3/TRBV12-4
D: -
size: few
J: TRBJ2-7

CDR3: CSAKKGHFFGYTF
DNA: TGCAGTGCTAAAAAGGGCCATTTTTTTGGCTACACCTTC
V: TRBV20-1
D: -
size: -
J: TRBJ1-2

CDR3: CATSRGTSSAGETQYF
DNA: TGTGCCACCAGCAGAGGGACTAGTTCGGCAGGAGAGACCCAGTACTTC
V: TRBV15
D: TRBD2
size: -
J: TRBJ2-5

CDR3: CSARTGRLNYGYTF
DNA: TGCAGTGCCCGGACAGGGCGCTTAAACTATGGCTACACCTTC
V: TRBV20-1
D: TRBD1
size: once
J: TRBJ1-2

CDR3: CASSSNSGGPNEQFF
DNA: TGTGCCAGCAGCTCTAATAGCGGGGGGCCTAATGAGCAGTTCTTC
V: TRBV12-3/TRBV12-4
D: TRBD2
size: -
J: TRBJ2-1

CDR3: CAGSLEGGMNYEQYF
DNA: TGTGCCGGCAGCTTAGAAGGGGGTATGAACTACGAGCAGTACTTC
V: TRBV7-2
D: -
size: -
J: TRBJ2-7

CDR3: CASSSNRQGGETQYF
DNA: TGCGCCAGCAGCTCGAACCGACAGGGGGGAGAGACCCAGTACTTC
V: TRBV4-3
D: TRBD1
size: -
J: TRBJ2-5

CDR3: CWGPRSYEQYF
DNA: TGTTGGGGTCCGAGATCCTACGAGCAGTACTTC
V: TRBV6-5
D: -
size: -
J: TRBJ2-7

CDR3: CASSSNPGPTDTQYF
DNA: TGTGCCAGCAGCTCCAACCCCGGACCCACAGATACGCAGTATTTT
V: TRBV11-1
D: -
size: few
J: TRBJ2-3

CDR3: CASSQDGVWEQYF
DNA: TGCGCCAGCAGCCAAGATGGGGTCTGGGAGCAGTACTTC
V: TRBV4-1
D: -
size: few
J: TRBJ2-7

CDR3: CASSLDSGGGEQFF
DNA: TGCGCCAGCAGCTTGGACAGCGGCGGGGGTGAGCAGTTCTTC
V: TRBV5-1
D: TRBD2
size: few
J: TRBJ2-1

CDR3: CASSAEWASEAFF
DNA: TGTGCCAGCAGCGCGGAATGGGCTTCTGAAGCTTTCTTT
V: TRBV7-2
D: -
size: -
J: TRBJ1-1

CDR3: CASSPRQGRGTDTQYF
DNA: TGTGCCAGCAGCCCACGACAGGGGAGGGGCACAGATACGCAGTATTTT
V: TRBV12-3/TRBV12-4
D: -
size: few
J: TRBJ2-3

CDR3: CASSQDRGLNAYEQYF
DNA: TGTGCCAGCAGCCAAGATAGGGGGCTTAACGCCTACGAGCAGTACTTC
V: TRBV28
D: TRBD1
size: -
J: TRBJ2-7

CDR3: CASSVIGSSVPQYF
DNA: TGTGCCAGCAGCGTTATAGGGTCCTCGGTTCCTCAGTACTTC
V: TRBV7-9
D: -
size: -
J: TRBJ2-7

CDR3: CASSNGGTGTEAFF
DNA: TGCGCCAGCAGCAACGGGGGCACCGGCACTGAAGCTTTCTTT
V: TRBV5-1
D: -
size: -
J: TRBJ1-1

CDR3: CASSPPSLVGNQPQHF
DNA: TGTGCCAGCAGCCCCCCAAGTCTCGTGGGCAATCAGCCCCAGCATTTT
V: TRBV7-2
D: -
size: -
J: TRBJ1-5

CDR3: CASSLRAGGKGETQYF
DNA: TGTGCCAGCAGCTTGAGAGCAGGAGGAAAAGGGGAGACCCAGTACTTC
V: TRBV7-2
D: -
size: few
J: TRBJ2-5

CDR3: CASSQGTSGGLDTQYF
DNA: TGCGCCAGCAGCCAGGGGACTAGCGGGGGGTTAGATACGCAGTATTTT
V: TRBV4-3
D: TRBD2
size: -
J: TRBJ2-3

CDR3: CASSSLGSGGRTDTQYF
DNA: TGTGCCAGCAGCTCCCTGGGGTCGGGAGGTCGCACAGATACGCAGTATTTT
V: TRBV7-9
D: TRBD2
size: few
J: TRBJ2-3

CDR3: CASSVVTSAEQFF
DNA: TGTGCCAGCAGCGTAGTTACCAGCGCTGAGCAGTTCTTC
V: TRBV11-1
D: -
size: -
J: TRBJ2-1

CDR3: CASSLGRDRAFF
DNA: TGTGCCAGCAGTCTAGGACGGGATAGAGCTTTCTTT
V: TRBV7-3
D: -
size: -
J: TRBJ1-1